This TCR beta chain was found in a study of cytotoxic CD8 clonotypes in ibrutinib-treated CLL. Across the whole study: The study included roughly 10 relapsed/refractory and roughly 15 treatment-naive patients; roughly 17 had IGHV unmutated disease. It was after a median around twelve months of treatment, range 6 to 36, that response samples were taken.

A word on this clone: What it recognizes is unknown.

This CDR3 spans 19 amino acids. The ends lost 1 base at V and 2 bases at J; junction bases unmatched: 8. Germline CDR1 MGHRA, CDR2 YSYEKL. Profiling relied on immunoSEQ multiplex PCR, and the TCRdb table lists in-frame clones only, not all of them. The sample lists approximately 32,000 clones; approximately 69% were seen once. General study points: Public clonotypes were uncommon and contracted or stayed stable on treatment.

The receptor's source is a human donor with chronic lymphocytic leukemia. This chain joins TRBV4-1 and TRBJ2-6, with 10 bases identical to TRBD2. Sequencing was performed on PBMCs, taken before ibrutinib treatment. The CDR3 DNA reads as TGCGCCAGCAGCCAAGGGGCTAGCGGGGGCGCTACTGGGGCCAACGTCCTGACTTTC. Protein product: CASSQGASGGATGANVLTF.